The clone carrying this T cell receptor (beta chain) came up once. This sample was taken from a study of T cell changes during pregnancy in multiple sclerosis. Repertoires were generated with immunoSEQ multiplex PCR, while TCRdb's copy carries only in-frame clones and drops some. The data show about 61,000 clones, around 90% seen once. The sequence came from a female donor in good health, enrolled as a control in a pregnancy study. Sequences were derived from peripheral blood, sampled in the first trimester of pregnancy.

The CDR3 loop is CASRDTGGNEQFF. For the CDR3, the DNA is TGTGCCAGCAGAGACACAGGGGGCAATGAGCAGTTCTTC. The chain recombines TRBV5-4 with TRBJ2-1, with 8 bases lining up with TRBD1. CDR1 is SGHNT and CDR2 is YYREEE in the germline V gene (reference sequence). J was trimmed by 6 bases and V by 5 bases; bases with no gene match: 4. The length of the CDR3 is 13 residues.